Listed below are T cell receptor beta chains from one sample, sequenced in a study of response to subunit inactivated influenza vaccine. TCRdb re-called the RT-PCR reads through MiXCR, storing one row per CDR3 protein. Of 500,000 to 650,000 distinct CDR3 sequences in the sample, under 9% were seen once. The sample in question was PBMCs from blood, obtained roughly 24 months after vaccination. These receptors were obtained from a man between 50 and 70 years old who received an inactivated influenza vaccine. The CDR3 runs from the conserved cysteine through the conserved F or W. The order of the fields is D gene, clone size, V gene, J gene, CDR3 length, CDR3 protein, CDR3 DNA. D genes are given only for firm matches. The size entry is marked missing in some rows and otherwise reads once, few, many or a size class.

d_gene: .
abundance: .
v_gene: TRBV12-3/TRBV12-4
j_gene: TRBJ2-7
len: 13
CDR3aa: CASSSDSPYEQYF
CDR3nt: TGTGCCAGCAGCTCCGACAGTCCCTACGAGCAGTACTTC

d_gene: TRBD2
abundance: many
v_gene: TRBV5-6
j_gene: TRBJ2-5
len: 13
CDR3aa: CASSATSGETQYF
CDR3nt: TGTGCCAGCAGCGCCACTAGCGGAGAGACCCAGTACTTC

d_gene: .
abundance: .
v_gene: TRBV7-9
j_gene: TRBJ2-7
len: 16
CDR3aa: CASSHRQAKGGYEQYF
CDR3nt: TGTGCCAGCAGCCATCGACAGGCAAAGGGTGGGTACGAGCAGTACTTC

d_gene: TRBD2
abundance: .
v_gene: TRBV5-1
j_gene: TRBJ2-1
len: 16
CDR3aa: CASSFGLAGGHGEQFF
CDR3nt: TGCGCCAGCAGCTTCGGACTAGCGGGGGGGCACGGTGAGCAGTTCTTC

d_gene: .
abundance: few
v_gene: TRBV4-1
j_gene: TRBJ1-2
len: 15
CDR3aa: CASSQVGGQSYGYTF
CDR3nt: TGCGCCAGCAGCCAAGTCGGGGGTCAGTCCTATGGCTACACCTTC

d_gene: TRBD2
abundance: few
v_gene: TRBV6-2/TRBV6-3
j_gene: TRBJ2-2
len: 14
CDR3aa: CASRAGAFTGELFF
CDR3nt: TGTGCCAGCCGAGCGGGGGCCTTCACCGGGGAGCTGTTTTTT

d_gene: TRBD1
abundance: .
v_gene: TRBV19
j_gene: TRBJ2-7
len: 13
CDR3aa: CATRQGSSYEQYF
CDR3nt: TGTGCCACGCGACAGGGGAGCTCCTACGAGCAGTACTTC

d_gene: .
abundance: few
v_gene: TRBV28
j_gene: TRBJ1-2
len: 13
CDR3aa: CASSEGTNYGYTF
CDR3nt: TGTGCCAGCTCCGAGGGTACTAACTATGGCTACACCTTC

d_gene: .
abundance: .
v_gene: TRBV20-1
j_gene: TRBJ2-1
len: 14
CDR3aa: CSARRHNGGNEQFF
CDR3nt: TGCAGTGCTAGGCGACACAATGGGGGCAATGAGCAGTTCTTC

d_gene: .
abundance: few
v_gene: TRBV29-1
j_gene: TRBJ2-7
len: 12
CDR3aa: CSVGLDSQVQYF
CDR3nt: TGCAGCGTTGGTCTCGACAGTCAGGTGCAGTACTTC

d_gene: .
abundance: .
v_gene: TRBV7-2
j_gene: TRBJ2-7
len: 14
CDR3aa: CASSLGAGHYEQYF
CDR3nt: TGTGCCAGCAGCTTAGGAGCGGGCCACTACGAGCAGTACTTC

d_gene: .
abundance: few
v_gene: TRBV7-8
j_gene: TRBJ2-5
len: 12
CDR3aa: CASSTGVGTQYF
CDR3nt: TGTGCCAGCAGCACGGGAGTTGGGACCCAGTACTTC

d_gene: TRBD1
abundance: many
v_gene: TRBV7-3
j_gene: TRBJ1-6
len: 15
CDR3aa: CASSSGQGRHSPLHF
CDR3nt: TGTGCCAGCAGCTCCGGACAGGGAAGGCATTCACCCCTCCACTTT

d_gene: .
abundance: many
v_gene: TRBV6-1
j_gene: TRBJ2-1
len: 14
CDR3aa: CASSFQDVDNEQFF
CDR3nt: TGTGCCAGCAGCTTTCAGGACGTAGACAATGAGCAGTTCTTC

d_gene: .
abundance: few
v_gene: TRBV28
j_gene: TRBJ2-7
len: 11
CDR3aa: CASSYQDEQYF
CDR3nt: TGTGCCAGCAGTTATCAGGACGAGCAGTACTTC

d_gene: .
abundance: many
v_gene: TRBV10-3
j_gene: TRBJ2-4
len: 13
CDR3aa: CAISDGAKNIQYF
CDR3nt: TGTGCCATCAGTGATGGAGCCAAAAACATTCAGTACTTC

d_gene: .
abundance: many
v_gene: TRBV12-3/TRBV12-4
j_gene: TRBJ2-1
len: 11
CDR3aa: CASRSDGTQFF
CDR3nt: TGTGCCAGCAGGTCCGATGGGACGCAGTTCTTC

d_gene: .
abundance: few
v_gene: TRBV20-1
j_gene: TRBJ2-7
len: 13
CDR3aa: CSARVAGYYEQYF
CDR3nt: TGCAGTGCTAGAGTTGCCGGCTACTACGAGCAGTACTTC

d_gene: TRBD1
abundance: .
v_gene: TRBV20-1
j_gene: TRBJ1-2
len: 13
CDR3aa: CSAQGTALGGYTF
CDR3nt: TGCAGTGCGCAGGGGACAGCCCTTGGTGGCTACACCTTC

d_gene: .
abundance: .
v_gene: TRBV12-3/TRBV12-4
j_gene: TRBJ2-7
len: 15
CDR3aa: CASSPFGGISYEQYF
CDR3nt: TGTGCCAGCAGTCCATTCGGAGGGATCTCCTACGAGCAGTACTTC

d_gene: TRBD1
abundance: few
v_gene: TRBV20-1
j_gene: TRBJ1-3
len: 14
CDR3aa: CSVDTGGSGNTIYF
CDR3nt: TGCAGTGTTGATACAGGGGGCTCTGGAAACACCATATATTTT

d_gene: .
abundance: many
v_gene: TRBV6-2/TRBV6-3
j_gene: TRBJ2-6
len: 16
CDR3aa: CASSPGGTSGANVLTF
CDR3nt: TGTGCCAGCAGTCCCGGTGGTACCTCTGGGGCCAACGTCCTGACTTTC

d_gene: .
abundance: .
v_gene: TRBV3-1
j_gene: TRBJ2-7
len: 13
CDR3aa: CASSQDRTDEQYF
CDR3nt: TGTGCCAGCAGCCAAGATCGCACAGACGAGCAGTACTTC

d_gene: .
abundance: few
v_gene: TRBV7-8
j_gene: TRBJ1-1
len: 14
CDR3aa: CASSLSPGYTEAFF
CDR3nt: TGTGCCAGCAGCTTAAGTCCAGGTTACACTGAAGCTTTCTTT

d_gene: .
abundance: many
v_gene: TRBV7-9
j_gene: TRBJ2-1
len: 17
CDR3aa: CAISSRSSQSSYNEQFF
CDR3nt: TGTGCCATATCCTCGAGGAGTAGCCAGAGCTCCTACAATGAGCAGTTCTTC

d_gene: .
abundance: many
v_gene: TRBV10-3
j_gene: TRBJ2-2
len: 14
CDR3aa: CAIRQSVPGGELFF
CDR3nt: TGTGCCATCCGCCAGTCGGTCCCCGGCGGGGAGCTGTTTTTT

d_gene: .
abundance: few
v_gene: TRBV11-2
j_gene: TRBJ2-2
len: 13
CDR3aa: CASSPGVAGELFF
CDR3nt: TGTGCCAGCAGCCCCGGGGTCGCCGGGGAGCTGTTTTTT

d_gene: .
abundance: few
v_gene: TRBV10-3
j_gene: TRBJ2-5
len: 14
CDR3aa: CAISDGGSQETQYF
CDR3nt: TGTGCCATCAGTGATGGGGGGAGCCAAGAGACCCAGTACTTC

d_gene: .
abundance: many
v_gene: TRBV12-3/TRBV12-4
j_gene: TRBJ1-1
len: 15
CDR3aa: CASSPAGLRDGEAFF
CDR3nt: TGTGCCAGCAGTCCAGCAGGGCTGAGGGATGGTGAAGCTTTCTTT

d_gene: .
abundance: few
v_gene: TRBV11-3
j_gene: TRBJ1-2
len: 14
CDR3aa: CASSLEVSGRGYTF
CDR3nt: TGTGCCAGCAGCTTAGAAGTTTCGGGTCGTGGCTACACCTTC

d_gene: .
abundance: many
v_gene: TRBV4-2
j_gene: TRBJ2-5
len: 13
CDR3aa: CASSQEGGETQYF
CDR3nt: TGTGCCAGCAGCCAAGAGGGGGGAGAGACCCAGTACTTC

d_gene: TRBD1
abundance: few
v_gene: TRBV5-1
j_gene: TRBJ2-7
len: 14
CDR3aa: CASSSTTGQVEQYF
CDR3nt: TGCGCCAGCAGCTCCACGACAGGGCAGGTCGAGCAGTACTTC

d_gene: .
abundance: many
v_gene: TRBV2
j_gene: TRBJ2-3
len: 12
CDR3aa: CASSVDYDTQYF
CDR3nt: TGTGCCAGCAGTGTAGACTACGATACGCAGTATTTT

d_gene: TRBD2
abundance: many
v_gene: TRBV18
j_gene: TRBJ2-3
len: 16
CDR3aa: CASSPSLAGGTDTQYF
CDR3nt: TGTGCCAGCTCACCCAGTCTAGCGGGGGGCACAGATACGCAGTATTTT

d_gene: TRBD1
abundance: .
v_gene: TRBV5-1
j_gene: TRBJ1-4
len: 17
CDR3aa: CASSFRGQGEPRGKLFF
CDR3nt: TGCGCCAGCAGCTTCAGGGGACAGGGGGAGCCCCGCGGAAAACTGTTTTTT

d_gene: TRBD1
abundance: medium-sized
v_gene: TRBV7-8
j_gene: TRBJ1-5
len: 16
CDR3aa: CASSLVAGGPGQPQHF
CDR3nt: TGTGCCAGCAGCTTAGTCGCAGGGGGCCCCGGTCAGCCCCAGCATTTT

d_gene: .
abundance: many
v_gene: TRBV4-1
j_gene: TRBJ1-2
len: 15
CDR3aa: CASSPVRDASYGYTF
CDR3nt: TGCGCCAGCAGCCCGGTAAGGGACGCGTCCTATGGCTACACCTTC

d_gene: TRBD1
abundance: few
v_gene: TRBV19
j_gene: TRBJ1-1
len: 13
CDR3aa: CASQPGQGMRAFF
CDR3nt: TGTGCCAGTCAACCGGGACAGGGGATGAGGGCTTTCTTT

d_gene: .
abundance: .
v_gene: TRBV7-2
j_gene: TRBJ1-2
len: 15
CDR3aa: CASSLEAGLNYGYTF
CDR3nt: TGTGCCAGCAGCTTAGAGGCAGGGCTAAACTATGGCTACACCTTC

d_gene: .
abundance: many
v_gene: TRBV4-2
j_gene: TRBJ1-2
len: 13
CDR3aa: CASSQESGYGYTF
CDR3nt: TGTGCCAGCAGCCAAGAGAGCGGCTATGGCTACACCTTC

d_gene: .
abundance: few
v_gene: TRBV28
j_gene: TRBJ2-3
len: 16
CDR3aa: CASSFLRRDDTDTQYF
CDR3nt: TGTGCCAGCAGCTTCCTTAGAAGGGACGACACAGATACGCAGTATTTT

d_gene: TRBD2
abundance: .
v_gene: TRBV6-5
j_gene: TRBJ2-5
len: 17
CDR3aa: CASSYSLTSGKGETQYF
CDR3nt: TGTGCCAGCAGTTACTCTCTAACTAGCGGGAAGGGGGAGACCCAGTACTTC

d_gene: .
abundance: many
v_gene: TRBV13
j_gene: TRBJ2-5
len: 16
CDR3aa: CASSLTLGGSGETQYF
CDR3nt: TGTGCCAGCAGCCTTACCTTAGGGGGGTCAGGAGAGACCCAGTACTTC

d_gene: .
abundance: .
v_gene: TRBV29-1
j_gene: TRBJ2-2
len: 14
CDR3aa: CSVEEEQATGELFF
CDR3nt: TGCAGCGTTGAGGAGGAGCAGGCCACCGGGGAGCTGTTTTTT

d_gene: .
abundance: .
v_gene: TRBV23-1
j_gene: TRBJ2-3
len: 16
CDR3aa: CASSLGADDGTDTQYF
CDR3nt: TGCGCCAGCAGCCTGGGAGCGGATGATGGCACAGATACGCAGTATTTT

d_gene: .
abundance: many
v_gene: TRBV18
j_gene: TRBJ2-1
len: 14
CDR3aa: CASSPRESFNEQFF
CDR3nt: TGTGCCAGCTCACCCCGGGAGTCCTTCAATGAGCAGTTCTTC

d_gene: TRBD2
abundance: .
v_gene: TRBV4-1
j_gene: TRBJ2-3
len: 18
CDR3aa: CASSKTSGSLSSTDTQYF
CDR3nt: TGCGCCAGCAGCAAGACTAGCGGGAGTCTTTCTAGCACAGATACGCAGTATTTT

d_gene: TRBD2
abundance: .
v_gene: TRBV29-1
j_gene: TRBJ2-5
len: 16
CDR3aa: CSVEDLGAGGAKTQYF
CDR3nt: TGCAGCGTTGAAGATCTTGGAGCCGGGGGGGCGAAGACCCAGTACTTC

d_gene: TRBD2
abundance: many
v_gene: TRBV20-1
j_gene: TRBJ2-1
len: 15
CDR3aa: CSAGPSGRRGNEQFF
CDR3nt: TGCAGTGCTGGGCCTAGCGGGAGGAGGGGCAATGAGCAGTTCTTC

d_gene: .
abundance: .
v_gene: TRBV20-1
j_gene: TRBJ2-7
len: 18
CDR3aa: CSARDLGQSLPYPYEQYF
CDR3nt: TGCAGTGCTAGAGATCTGGGACAATCGCTGCCGTATCCCTACGAGCAGTACTTC

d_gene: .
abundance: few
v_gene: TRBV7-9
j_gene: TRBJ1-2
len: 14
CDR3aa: CASRANTGHYGYTF
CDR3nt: TGTGCCAGCCGAGCCAATACAGGGCACTATGGCTACACCTTC

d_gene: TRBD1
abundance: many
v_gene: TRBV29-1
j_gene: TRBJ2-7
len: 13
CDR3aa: CSVPAGTGVEQYF
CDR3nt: TGCAGCGTTCCTGCCGGGACAGGGGTCGAGCAGTACTTC

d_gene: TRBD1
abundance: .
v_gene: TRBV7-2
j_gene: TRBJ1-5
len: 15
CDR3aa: CASSLFRGPNQPQHF
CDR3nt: TGTGCCAGCAGCTTATTTAGGGGGCCAAATCAGCCCCAGCATTTT

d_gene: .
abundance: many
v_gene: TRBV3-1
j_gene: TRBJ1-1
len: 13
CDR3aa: CASSPRMGTEAFF
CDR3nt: TGTGCCAGCAGCCCCCGGATGGGGACTGAAGCTTTCTTT

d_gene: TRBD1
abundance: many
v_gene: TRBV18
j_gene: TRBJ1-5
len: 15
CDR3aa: CASSLEGQGDQPQHF
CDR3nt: TGTGCCAGCTCACTGGAGGGACAGGGGGATCAGCCCCAGCATTTT

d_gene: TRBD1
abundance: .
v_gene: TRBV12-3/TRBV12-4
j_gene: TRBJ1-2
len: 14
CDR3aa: CASRGTGATYGYTF
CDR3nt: TGTGCCAGCAGGGGGACAGGGGCCACCTATGGCTACACCTTC

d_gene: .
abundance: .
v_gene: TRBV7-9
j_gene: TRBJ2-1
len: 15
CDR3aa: CASTQWGGTYNEQFF
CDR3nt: TGTGCCAGCACCCAATGGGGCGGCACATACAATGAGCAGTTCTTC

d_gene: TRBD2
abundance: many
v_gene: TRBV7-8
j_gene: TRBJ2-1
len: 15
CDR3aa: CASSPQGGRVNEQFF
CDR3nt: TGTGCCAGCAGCCCCCAAGGCGGGAGAGTCAATGAGCAGTTCTTC

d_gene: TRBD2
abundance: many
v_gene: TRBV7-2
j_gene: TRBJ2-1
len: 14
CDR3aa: CASSKPGLAGEQFF
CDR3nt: TGTGCCAGCAGCAAACCGGGACTAGCGGGGGAGCAGTTCTTC

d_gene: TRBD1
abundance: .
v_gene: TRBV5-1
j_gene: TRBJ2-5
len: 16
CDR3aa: CASSLDGQGLYETQYF
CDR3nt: TGCGCCAGCAGCTTGGATGGACAGGGGCTTTACGAGACCCAGTACTTC